This T cell receptor beta chain emerged from a study of PD-L1 blockade in urothelial cancer (dated 2017 in TCRdb). For the study in its entirety: All patients started therapy in about 2014 and received atezolizumab 1,200 mg intravenously every 3 weeks. About 85% of the 29 patients were identified as males with urothelial cancer of bladder origin, and a prior smoking history was reported by 18 of 29 patients. An ECOG performance status of 0 or 1 was recorded for the patients, and 0 to 3 prior chemotherapy regimens had been received by the patients. Blood samples were analyzed 3 weeks after the start of treatment (second dose) and 6 weeks after the start of treatment. Blood samples yielded a median of roughly 140,000 T cells and tens of thousands of unique TCRs, with median clonality approximately 0.08. The study was an exploratory multi-omic analysis of somatic, immune and clinical correlates of response to PD-L1 blockade with atezolizumab in urothelial cancer. Pretreatment tumor samples, along with matched peripheral blood collected serially before and after atezolizumab treatment, underwent TCR sequencing. Durable clinical benefit meant progression-free survival longer than 6 months, and TCR features were also tested against progression-free and overall survival. In the same patients, pretreatment tumors underwent whole exome sequencing and RNA sequencing in addition to TCR sequencing. Durable clinical benefit was achieved by nine patients but not by the remaining 20. Pretreatment blood TCR-seq was available for twenty-nine patients, at least one posttreatment blood collection was obtained for roughly 24 patients, and tumor TCR-seq was available for roughly 24 patients.

The sample's time point, from its label and the paper: peripheral blood 6 weeks after treatment start. A total of roughly 30 patients with locally advanced or metastatic urothelial carcinoma, treated at Memorial Sloan Kettering on a trial protocol, made up the cohort. Peripheral blood mononuclear cells were collected from each patient pretreatment and during treatment, giving between 1 and 8 total time points per patient. The Qiagen DNeasy Blood extraction kit was used to purify genomic DNA from total PBMCs and tumor samples. Collected pretreatment and during treatment, PBMCs were isolated and stored as previously described. The paper's findings and limits, for the study overall: Patients with durable benefit showed greater expansion of tumor-associated TCR clones in peripheral blood 3 weeks after starting treatment (n of about 20, p = 0.022). Improved progression-free and overall survival was associated with having pretreatment peripheral blood TCR clonality below the median. Because the sample size was small (n ≈ 30) and many exploratory analyses were performed, the results are intended to be hypothesis-generating.

Concerning this clone itself: Its specific antigen is unknown. No base quality information exists; no much larger clone differs at one position.

Synthetic TCR analog templates were spiked into each PCR so that absolute template abundance could be estimated from read counts. The immunoSEQ assay was used to amplify TCRbeta CDR3 regions from genomic DNA with bias-controlled V and J gene primers. Sequencing of rearranged TCRbeta segments was performed at approximately 20X coverage. As for how the authors treated the data: Sequencing errors were corrected by clustering, and CDR3s were annotated against IMGT so that V, D and J genes could be assigned. Downstream analyses used only productive TCRbeta rearrangements and left out out-of-frame or stop-codon sequences. To compute clonality, Shannon entropy was normalized by the log of the number of unique productive sequences and then subtracted from one. Clones differing between time points or between blood and tumor were identified using Fisher's exact test with Benjamini-Hochberg correction, with an adjusted p below 0.01 applied as the threshold. TCRdb limited this immuneACCESS table to in-frame rearrangements with V and J called. A share of clones is missing; checked studies link under half to unresolved V genes, and the rest is unexplained. V and J calls and clone size are given by that table; D and trimming were obtained from the DNA. Counted in this sample were over 100,000 clones; roughly 90% of them appeared once. Around 3.7% of the sample rests with the top ten.

V sheds 0 bases and J sheds 3 bases, leaving 6 bases between their ends. Measured from the cysteine to the phenylalanine, the CDR3 is 13 residues long. Of the read, only the CDR3 DNA is kept; its 39 bases are in frame from base 1. The chain employs TRBV23-1 and TRBJ2-7, with the identity of the D gene unclear. TRBV23-1 counts as an open reading frame of uncertain function. The source of this sequence is a man aged 55 to 69 with urothelial cancer. Material: PBMCs, obtained around atezolizumab (anti-PD-L1) treatment. In nucleotides, the sequence is TGCGCCAGCAGTCAATCTAACAGCTACGAGCAGTACTTC. It translates as CASSQSNSYEQYF.